One and the same sample provided the 21 T cell receptor beta chains below, sequenced in a study of radiation and T cells in renal cell carcinoma. TCRdb's table, derived via immunoSEQ multiplex PCR, lists solely in-frame clones and lacks some. The sample carries about 83,000 clones, 83% recorded once. Time point noted: blood 4 weeks post-SBRT, at nephrectomy. As to treatment: 15 Gy SBRT to primary tumor, nephrectomy 4 weeks later. Sequencing used blood, obtained from a patient whose treatment included radiotherapy and nephrectomy. These receptors originate from an older woman with renal cell carcinoma.

The chain recombines TRBV4-1 with TRBJ1-3; tentatively, D is TRBD1 (5 bases). The CDR3 is 15 amino acids. Germline CDR1 reads MGHRA; CDR2 reads YSYEKL. Trimming took 5 bases from V and 0 from J, leaving 11 bases between them. The CDR3 DNA reads as TGCGCCAGCAGCTCCAGGGCGGTCTCTGGAAACACCATATATTTT. Translated, it gives CASSSRAVSGNTIYF.

Of note for this clone: Other DNA sequences from this sample encode an identical CDR3 as well. The chain joins TRBV27 to TRBJ1-2; the match to TRBD1 covers 7 bases. V lost 5 bases and J lost 4; bases outside the gene matches: 4. The germline CDR1 and CDR2 sequences are MNHEY and SMNVEV (reference sequence). The CDR3 runs to 13 residues. This CDR3 reads CASSLGTAYGYTF. For the CDR3, the DNA is TGTGCCAGCAGTCTCGGGACAGCCTATGGCTACACCTTC.

The CDR3 DNA follows: TGTGCCAGTACCCCAACGCCGCCCTCCGGGACAGCCAAAAACATTCAGTACTTC. It codes for CASTPTPPSGTAKNIQYF. The chain uses TRBV19 and TRBJ2-4, with D possibly called TRBD1 or TRBD2 (5 bases each). V was shortened by 7 bases and J by 0 bases, with 22 bases between the two germline ends. CDR3 size: 18 residues. Looked up from germline, CDR1 is LNHDA and CDR2 is SQIVND (reference sequence).

This chain connects TRBV2 to TRBJ2-3; 10 bases are shared with TRBD1. The CDR3 runs to 17 residues. Looked up from germline, CDR1 is SNHLY and CDR2 is FYNNEI. V lost 6 bases and J lost 4; bases outside the gene matches: 13. This CDR3 reads CASREVVGQGTPDTQYF. The CDR3 DNA sequence: TGTGCCAGCAGAGAGGTGGTGGGACAGGGGACCCCAGATACGCAGTATTTT. Drawing the rest from reference TRBV2 and TRBJ2-3, the complete variable domain is EPEVTQTPSHQVTQMGQEVILRCVPISNHLYFYWYRQILGQKVEFLVSFYNNEISEKSEIFDDQFSVERPDGSNFTLKIRSTKLEDSAMYFCASREVVGQGTPDTQYFGPGTRLTVL.

This sequence joins TRBV21-1 and TRBJ1-3. TRBV21-1 is deemed a pseudogene. The CDR3 loop spans 14 amino acids. The CDR3 reads CASSRPPSGNTIYF. For the CDR3, the DNA is TGTGCCAGCAGCCGCCCCCCCTCTGGAAACACCATATATTTT.

The V gene is TRBV5-1, the J gene TRBJ1-5; D unclear. The germline V gene encodes CDR1 SGHRS and CDR2 YFSETQ. The CDR3 contains 13 residues. V was pared by 0 bases and J by 1 base, with 2 bases between. The DNA for the CDR3 is TGCGCCAGCAGCTTGGACAGCAATCAGCCCCAGCATTTT. As protein: CASSLDSNQPQHF.

The chain employs TRBV5-6 and TRBJ1-2, with TRBD1 matching 9 bases. Germline assignment: CDR1 SGHDT and CDR2 YYEEEE. The V and J ends lost 3 bases and 2 bases, in that order; junction bases with no gene match: 5. The CDR3 has 15 residues. The CDR3, as DNA: TGTGCCAGCAGCTACGCGGGACAGGGCAACTATGGCTACACCTTC. Protein product: CASSYAGQGNYGYTF.

Here the CDR3 DNA reads TGTGCCAGCTCACCACGTCTAGCGGGAGGCAATGAGCAGTTCTTC. This translates into CASSPRLAGGNEQFF. The chain is built from TRBV18 and TRBJ2-1; 11 bases agree with TRBD2. The J segment lost 6 bases and the V segment lost 1 base, leaving 2 bases of the junction unmatched. The germline gives CDR1 KGHSH, CDR2 LQKENI. CDR3 size: 15 residues.

The rearrangement uses TRBV9 and TRBJ2-7; TRBD1 agrees at 7 bases. Germline V gives CDR1 SGDLS, CDR2 YYNGEE. J lost 5 bases, V lost 4 bases, and 12 bases had no gene match. The length of the CDR3 is 15 residues. CDR3: CASSPFGQETDEQYF. Written as DNA, the CDR3 is TGTGCCAGCAGCCCCTTCGGACAGGAGACCGACGAGCAGTACTTC.

This clone turned up a few times. This rearrangement joins TRBV30 to TRBJ1-1; D might be TRBD1 (5 bases). Trimming left V 3 bases short and J 1 base short, with 9 bases between. The CDR3 sequence is 13 residues long. The germline V gene has CDR1 GTSNPN and CDR2 SVGIG (reference sequence). This CDR3 reads CAWSYDRNTEAFF. The CDR3, as DNA: TGTGCCTGGAGCTACGACAGGAACACTGAAGCTTTCTTT.

This clone was seen once. V gene TRBV6-5 combines with J gene TRBJ2-7; tentatively, D is TRBD2 (6 bases). The CDR3 covers 13 residues. The germline V gene has CDR1 MNHEY and CDR2 SVGAGI. V was pared by 6 bases and J by 0 bases, with 9 bases between. This CDR3 reads CASSQTSSYEQYF. For the CDR3, the DNA is TGTGCCAGCAGCCAGACTAGCTCCTACGAGCAGTACTTC.

The gene calls are TRBV6-5 and TRBJ1-2, with D perhaps TRBD1 (6 bases). The germline V gene encodes CDR1 MNHEY and CDR2 SVGAGI. The CDR3 extends over 14 amino acids. V was pared by 2 bases and J by 7 bases, with 14 bases between. This CDR3 reads CASSYRGGRIGYTF. CDR3 nucleotides: TGTGCCAGCAGTTACCGAGGGGGAAGGATTGGCTACACCTTC.

The rearrangement joins TRBV5-1 to TRBJ2-7; TRBD1 matches 9 bases. Germline loops: CDR1 SGHRS, CDR2 YFSETQ. CDR3 length: 17 amino acids. Trimming at V came to 0 bases and at J to 3 bases, leaving 10 bases not matched to a gene. The CDR3 loop reads CASSLASSGTGIYEQYF. CDR3 in DNA: TGCGCCAGCAGCTTGGCCAGTTCCGGGACAGGGATCTACGAGCAGTACTTC.

This clone has only one observation. The chain couples TRBV19 to TRBJ1-5; perhaps TRBD1 as D (6 bases). Looked up from germline, CDR1 is LNHDA and CDR2 is SQIVND (reference sequence). The ends were cut back, 7 bases at V and 4 bases at J, with 8 bases in the middle. CDR3 length: 12 residues. CDR3 sequence reads: CASTRGNQPQHF. CDR3 sequence (DNA): TGTGCCAGTACGAGGGGGAATCAGCCCCAGCATTTT.

The V gene is TRBV5-4, the J gene TRBJ2-5; TRBD2 agrees at 14 bases. The J segment lost 5 bases and the V segment lost 5 bases, leaving 8 bases of the junction unmatched. CDR1 and CDR2 (germline): SGHNT, YYREEE (reference sequence). The length of the CDR3 is 16 residues. CDR3 amino acids: CASRPGLAGDAETQYF. DNA for the CDR3: TGTGCCAGCAGACCGGGACTAGCGGGAGACGCGGAGACCCAGTACTTC.

V gene TRBV7-9 combines with J gene TRBJ2-7, with D perhaps assigned TRBD1 or TRBD2 (5 bases each). This CDR3 region has 14 residues. From germline, CDR1 is SEHNR and CDR2 FQNEAQ (reference sequence). V was cut by 5 bases and J by 4 bases, with 15 bases left in between. CDR3 sequence: CASSTRDGLYEQYF. In DNA form, the CDR3 reads TGTGCCAGCAGCACACGGGACGGTCTTTACGAGCAGTACTTC.

The V gene is TRBV6-6, the J gene TRBJ1-1; TRBD1 matches 8 bases. V shed 7 bases, J shed 11 bases, and the junction held 12 bases outside the gene matches. The CDR3 is 13 residues long. In germline, CDR1 is MNHNY, CDR2 SVGAGI (reference sequence). CDR3 residues: CASTHSGTGWAFF. CDR3 in DNA: TGTGCCAGCACCCACTCCGGGACAGGCTGGGCTTTCTTT.

The chain links TRBV28 to TRBJ1-2; tentatively, D is TRBD1 (5 bases). Germline lookup yields CDR1 MDHEN and CDR2 SYDVKM. V lost 5 bases and J lost 7, with 14 bases in between. This CDR3 has 13 amino acids. In DNA form, the CDR3 reads TGTGCCAGCAGTACGGACACCTCTTTTGGCTACACCTTC. It codes for CASSTDTSFGYTF.

The CDR3: CASSSRGGSGDIEQYF. For the CDR3, the DNA is TGTGCCAGCAGCTCCCGAGGGGGTAGCGGGGATATCGAGCAGTACTTC. The chain uses TRBV5-4 and TRBJ2-7; 8 nucleotides line up with TRBD2. This CDR3 is built from 16 residues. The junction had 14 bases not matched to a gene; V was cut back by 3 bases and J by 6 bases. Germline V lookup: CDR1 SGHNT, CDR2 YYREEE (reference sequence).

This clone occurred a few times. The V and J genes are TRBV5-6 and TRBJ1-1; TRBD1 aligns across 11 bases. This CDR3 spans 16 amino acids. CDR1 and CDR2 (germline): SGHDT, YYEEEE. After removal of 4 bases from V and 0 bases from J, the junction contained 5 bases not matched to a gene. CDR3 nucleotide sequence: TGTGCCAGCAGCCCCGGGACAGGGGGGATGAACACTGAAGCTTTCTTT. As protein: CASSPGTGGMNTEAFF. The full variable domain, completed using reference TRBV5-6 and TRBJ1-1, is DAGVTQSPTHLIKTRGQQVTLRCSPKSGHDTVSWYQQALGQGPQFIFQYYEEEERQRGNFPDRFSGHQFPNYSSELNVNALLLGDSALYLCASSPGTGGMNTEAFFGQGTRLTVV.

The chain links TRBV6-5 to TRBJ1-3, with D tentatively TRBD1 (5 bases). With 6 bases removed from V and 0 bases from J, the gap between germline ends came to 9 bases. The CDR3 contains 14 residues. The V gene's germline CDR1 is MNHEY and CDR2 SVGAGI. CDR3 in DNA: TGTGCCAGCAGCCCGGACATCTCTGGAAACACCATATATTTT. Protein sequence: CASSPDISGNTIYF.